This T cell receptor beta chain is from a study of control samples from healthy donors and cancer patients. This clone was observed once. The CDR3 totals 16 residues. Germline loops: CDR1 SEHNR, CDR2 FQNEAQ (reference sequence). Trimming cost V 0 bases and J 0 bases, with 8 bases left between them. Repertoires were generated with immunoSEQ multiplex PCR, while TCRdb's copy carries only in-frame clones and drops some. The sample yields some 120,000 clones, roughly 95% seen once. The V call is TRBV7-9, the J call TRBJ1-4, with D perhaps matching TRBD1 (5 bases). The sample comprised blood. This TCR was sampled from a man younger than 45 in good health. The CDR3 DNA is TGTGCCAGCAGCTTAGCGGGGGGAGCAACTAATGAAAAACTGTTTTTT. Protein sequence: CASSLAGGATNEKLFF. The variable domain in full, completed from reference TRBV7-9 and TRBJ1-4, reads DTGVSQNPRHKITKRGQNVTFRCDPISEHNRLYWYRQTLGQGPEFLTYFQNEAQLEKSRLLSDRFSAERPKGSFSTLEIQRTEQGDSAMYLCASSLAGGATNEKLFFGSGTQLSVL.